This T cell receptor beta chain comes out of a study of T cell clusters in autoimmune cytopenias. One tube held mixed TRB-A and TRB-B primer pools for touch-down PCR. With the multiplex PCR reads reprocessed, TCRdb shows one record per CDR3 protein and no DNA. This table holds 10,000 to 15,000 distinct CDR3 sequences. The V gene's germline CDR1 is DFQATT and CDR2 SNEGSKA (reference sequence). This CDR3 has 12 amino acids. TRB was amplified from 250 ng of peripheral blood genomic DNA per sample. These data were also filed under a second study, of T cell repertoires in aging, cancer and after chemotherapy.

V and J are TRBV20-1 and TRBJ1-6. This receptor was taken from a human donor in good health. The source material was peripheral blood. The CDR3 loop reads CSAREGFSPLHF.